The next 22 T cell receptor beta chains were all read from a single sample in a study of molecular identifiers for immune sequencing clone quantification. TCRdb called the PCR reads again in MiXCR, with one record for every CDR3 protein. Among 300,000 to 400,000 distinct CDR3 sequences listed, about 22% were seen once. The material sequenced was naive CD8+ T cells from blood, with Jurkat cell RNA spiked in. Specified subset: FACS-sorted CD8+CD4-CCR7+CD45RA+ naive T cells. The receptor set was obtained from a human donor in good health. Some libraries in this study had Jurkat cell RNA spiked in.

As to this clonotype: Possible read error: a much larger clone is one base away. The CDR3 ends on some other residue instead of the conserved phenylalanine or tryptophan, so this is likely a read error. V is TRBV5-4 and J is TRBJ1-1; 7 bases align to TRBD1. Germline values: CDR1 SGHNT, CDR2 YYREEE (reference sequence). The CDR3 has 13 residues. V was clipped by 3 bases and J by 10 bases; unmatched bases: 9. In nucleotides, the CDR3 is TGTGCCAGCAGCTCCGGACAGGAAGTCGGAGCTTTCGTT. The encoded protein is CASSSGQEVGAFV.

Ten or more counts support this clonotype. The gene calls are TRBV28 and TRBJ2-7, with D perhaps assigned TRBD1 or TRBD2 (5 bases each). Trimming pared 5 bases from V and 5 bases from J, leaving 7 bases between. CDR3 length: 11 amino acids. CDR1 is MDHEN, CDR2 SYDVKM, per germline. Here the CDR3 DNA reads TGTGCCAGCAGTGAGGGGAACGAGCAGTACTTC. As protein: CASSEGNEQYF. The entire variable domain, with the rest obtained from reference TRBV28 and TRBJ2-7, is as follows: DVKVTQSSRYLVKRTGEKVFLECVQDMDHENMFWYRQDPGLGLRLIYFSYDVKMKEKGDIPEGYSVSREKKERFSLILESASTNQTSMYLCASSEGNEQYFGPGTRLTVT.

In this sample, this clonotype turned up many times. The chain couples TRBV2 to TRBJ1-2; D gene ambiguous. V lost 3 bases and J lost 2, with 13 bases in between. The germline V gene has CDR1 SNHLY and CDR2 FYNNEI. This CDR3 is 15 amino acids long. The CDR3 reads CASSEFPDGNYGYTF. The CDR3 DNA sequence: TGTGCCAGCAGTGAGTTCCCGGACGGGAACTATGGCTACACCTTC.

This clonotype was recorded once. This sequence joins TRBV6-2 or TRBV6-3 and TRBJ2-7; TRBD2 is a possible D gene (5 bases). This CDR3 has 15 residues. Trimming cost V 2 bases and J 6 bases, with 17 bases left between them. The germline V gene has CDR1 MNHEY and CDR2 SVGEGT. The chain's CDR3 is CASSYPSGLSCEQYF. CDR3 nucleotide sequence: TGTGCCAGCAGTTACCCCTCCGGACTGAGCTGCGAGCAGTACTTC.

V gene TRBV11-2 combines with J gene TRBJ1-1; 7 positions match TRBD1. Losses at the gene ends were 5 bases for V and 0 bases for J; bases not matched to a gene: 6. Germline V lookup: CDR1 SGHAT, CDR2 FQNNGV. The CDR3 sequence is 15 residues long. This CDR3 reads CASSGQGQMNTEAFF. The CDR3 DNA reads as TGTGCCAGCAGCGGGCAGGGACAGATGAACACTGAAGCTTTCTTT.

This chain links TRBV20-1 with TRBJ2-1, with TRBD2 matching 8 bases. The V gene's germline CDR1 is DFQATT and CDR2 SNEGSKA (reference sequence). The V gene end was trimmed by 5 bases and the J gene end by 2 bases; junction bases not matched to a gene: 11. CDR3 size: 16 residues. In nucleotides, the CDR3 is TGCAGTGCTCGCCTAGCCGGGGGGGCGGCCTACAATGAGCAGTTCTTC. Amino acids: CSARLAGGAAYNEQFF.

CDR3 loop: CASSLDPSPYEGLGTEAFF. The DNA for the CDR3 is TGTGCCAGCAGCTTAGACCCCTCACCTTATGAGGGACTAGGTACTGAAGCTTTCTTT. This chain connects TRBV7-9 to TRBJ1-1, with a possible D match to TRBD1 (5 bases). Germline V gives CDR1 SEHNR, CDR2 FQNEAQ (reference sequence). Trimming stripped 1 base from V and 5 bases from J, with 26 bases between. The CDR3 length is 19 residues.

This clonotype came up a few times. The rearrangement joins TRBV14 to TRBJ2-3, with D possibly matching TRBD2 (6 bases). This CDR3 region has 16 residues. V lost 0 bases to trimming and J lost 3 bases, with 13 bases between them. Germline values: CDR1 SGHDN, CDR2 FVKESK. The CDR3 coding sequence is TGTGCCAGCAGCCAAGAATCGGGAGTTGGGACAGATACGCAGTATTTT. As protein: CASSQESGVGTDTQYF.

The chain couples TRBV9 to TRBJ2-2; perhaps TRBD1 as D (7 bases). Germline assignment: CDR1 SGDLS and CDR2 YYNGEE. Trimming stripped 4 bases from V and 7 bases from J, with 14 bases between. This CDR3 contains 14 residues. Here the CDR3 reads CASSTGTAGGELFF. The CDR3, as DNA: TGTGCCAGCAGCACCGGGACAGCGGGCGGGGAGCTGTTTTTT.

This clonotype was counted many times. The rearrangement uses TRBV29-1 and TRBJ2-1, with a weak D call TRBD2 (5 bases). The CDR3 extends over 13 amino acids. V was shortened by 7 bases and J by 6 bases, with 16 bases between the two germline ends. Germline assignment: CDR1 SQVTM and CDR2 ANQGSEA. The CDR3 DNA sequence: TGCAGCGCCGGAGAGGGCCTACGCAATGAGCAGTTCTTC. Protein product: CSAGEGLRNEQFF.

As concerns this clonotype: This may stem from a read error, because a much larger clone lies one nucleotide away. V gene TRBV13 combines with J gene TRBJ1-5; D is undetermined. V was trimmed by 3 bases and J by 9 bases, leaving 12 bases between them. This CDR3 is 13 amino acids long. Germline V gene sequence: CDR1 PRHDT, CDR2 FYEKMQ (reference sequence). The CDR3, as DNA: TGTGCCAGCAGCTTCGGGGTTAGACCGCCCCAGCATTTT. Amino acid sequence: CASSFGVRPPQHF. The full variable domain, completed using reference TRBV13 and TRBJ1-5, is AAGVIQSPRHLIKEKRETATLKCYPIPRHDTVYWYQQGPGQDPQFLISFYEKMQSDKGSIPDRFSAQQFSDYHSELNMSSLELGDSALYFCASSFGVRPPQHFGDGTRLSIL.

A note on this clonotype: The conserved phenylalanine or tryptophan normally closing the CDR3 is absent here, so this likely arose from a read error. It is unclear where the CDR3 begins or ends on the DNA, so no DNA is shown, and the CDR3 is as TCRdb lists it. The CDR3 loop is CSARGFGTDMNTEAII. The chain employs TRBV20-1 and TRBJ1-1; the table gives TRBD1 as D, unverified against the DNA. The germline CDR1 and CDR2 sequences are DFQATT and SNEGSKA (reference sequence). The CDR3 is made up of 16 amino acids, end residues included.

The chain has TRBV7-3 and TRBJ1-1; 7 bases map to TRBD1. Germline trimming cut 5 bases from V and 1 base from J; bases unmatched to any gene: 13. CDR3 size: 17 residues. Germline V gene data show CDR1 as SGHTA and CDR2 as FQGTGA. DNA of the CDR3: TGTGCCAGCAGCCCGCCCCCCCGGGACAGAGAGAACACTGAAGCTTTCTTT. Residues: CASSPPPRDRENTEAFF. Full variable domain (missing parts from reference TRBV7-3 and TRBJ1-1): GAGVSQTPSNKVTEKGKYVELRCDPISGHTALYWYRQSLGQGPEFLIYFQGTGAADDSGLPNDRFFAVRPEGSVSTLKIQRTERGDSAVYLCASSPPPRDRENTEAFFGQGTRLTVV.

The chain has TRBV4-3 and TRBJ2-5; D gene ambiguous. Germline V gives CDR1 LGHNA, CDR2 YSLEER. CDR3 length equals 15 residues. Trimming removed 4 bases from V and 0 bases from J, with 12 bases in between. CDR3 coding DNA: TGCGCCAGCAGCCCTGCTCTGGCGGACCAAGAGACCCAGTACTTC. It yields the protein CASSPALADQETQYF.

The CDR3 coding sequence is TGTGCCACGGCGGGGGTCTACGAGCAGTACTTC. The encoded protein is CATAGVYEQYF. V gene TRBV19 combines with J gene TRBJ2-7, with 7 nucleotides matching TRBD2. Trimming took 10 bases from V and 3 from J; bases not matched to a gene: 3. Germline V gene lookup returns CDR1 LNHDA and CDR2 SQIVND (reference sequence). The CDR3 extends over 11 amino acids.

On this clonotype itself: A read error is possible here, since a much larger clone lies one base away. This chain uses TRBV6-1 with TRBJ2-7; 9 bases line up with TRBD1. The germline V gene encodes CDR1 MNHNS and CDR2 SASEGT. This CDR3 has 14 amino acids. CDR3 sequence reads: CASRMRQGGYAQYF. CDR3 in DNA: TGTGCCAGCAGGATGAGACAGGGGGGCTACGCGCAGTACTTC.

This sequence joins TRBV7-9 and TRBJ2-2, with D maybe TRBD2 (5 bases). Trimming removed 5 bases at V and 3 bases at J, with 7 bases between. There are 13 residues in the CDR3. Germline assignment: CDR1 SEHNR and CDR2 FQNEAQ (reference sequence). CDR3 nucleotide sequence: TGTGCCAGCAGCCCGGACTACACCGGGGAGCTGTTTTTT. Its protein product is CASSPDYTGELFF.

V is TRBV20-1 and J is TRBJ1-4; 9 bases match TRBD1. Germline CDR1 DFQATT, CDR2 SNEGSKA (reference sequence). This CDR3 region has 14 residues. The junction had 7 bases not matched to a gene; V was cut back by 6 bases and J by 5 bases. CDR3 protein: CSANDRGGNEKLFF. The CDR3 nucleotides are TGCAGTGCGAACGACAGGGGGGGGAATGAAAAACTGTTTTTT.

This clonotype showed up just a few times. This chain uses TRBV7-9 with TRBJ2-7, with a tentative D call TRBD1 (5 bases). The length of the CDR3 is 15 residues. V dropped 5 bases and J dropped 4 bases, with 18 bases sitting between them. Germline V gene data show CDR1 as SEHNR and CDR2 as FQNEAQ (reference sequence). Here the CDR3 DNA reads TGTGCCAGCAGCCTACCCCAGGGCGGTAGTTACGAGCAGTACTTC. This translates into CASSLPQGGSYEQYF.

To note about this clonotype: A much larger clonotype is one base distant, so this may be a read error. The gene calls are TRBV5-6 and TRBJ2-7; 9 bases line up with TRBD2. The CDR3 runs to 14 residues. Germline assignment: CDR1 SGHDT and CDR2 YYEEEE. CDR3 bases: TGTGCCAGCAGCGCGACTAGCGGCATCTACGAGCGGTACTTC. Protein product: CASSATSGIYERYF.

This clonotype was picked up a small number of times. V usage is TRBV11-2 and J usage is TRBJ2-3, with D perhaps TRBD2 (7 bases). Trimming shortened V by 8 bases and J by 6 bases, and 15 bases separated the two germline ends. The CDR3 covers 13 residues. Germline V gives CDR1 SGHAT, CDR2 FQNNGV. CDR3 bases: TGTGCCAGCGGGGGGGCCCTTTCCGATACGCAGTATTTT. Residues: CASGGALSDTQYF.

This clonotype was detected many times. One end of the junction varies from germline; a read error may be responsible. The rearrangement joins TRBV20-1 to TRBJ2-2; unclear D gene. The CDR3 is made up of 11 amino acids. Germline CDR1 is DFQATT and CDR2 is SNEGSKA (reference sequence). CDR3: CSARVSGELFF. CDR3 nucleotide sequence: TGCAGTGCAAGAGTATCCGGGGAGCTGTTTTTT.